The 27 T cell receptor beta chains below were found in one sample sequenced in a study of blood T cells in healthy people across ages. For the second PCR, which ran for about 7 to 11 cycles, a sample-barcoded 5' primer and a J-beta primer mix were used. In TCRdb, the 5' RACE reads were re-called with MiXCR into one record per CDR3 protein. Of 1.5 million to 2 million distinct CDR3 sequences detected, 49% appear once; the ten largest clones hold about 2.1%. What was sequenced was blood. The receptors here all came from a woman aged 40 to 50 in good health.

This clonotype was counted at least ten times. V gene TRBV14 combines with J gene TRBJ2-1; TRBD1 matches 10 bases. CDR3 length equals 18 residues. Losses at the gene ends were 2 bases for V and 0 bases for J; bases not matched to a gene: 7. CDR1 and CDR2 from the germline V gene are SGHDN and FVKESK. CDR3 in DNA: TGTGCCAGCAGCCAATACCCGGGACAGGGGAGCTCCTACAATGAGCAGTTCTTC. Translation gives CASSQYPGQGSSYNEQFF.

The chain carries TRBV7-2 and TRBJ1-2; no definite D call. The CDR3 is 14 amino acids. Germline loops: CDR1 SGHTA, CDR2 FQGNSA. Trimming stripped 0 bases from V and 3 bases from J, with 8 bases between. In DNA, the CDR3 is TGTGCCAGCAGCTTAGCTCAGGACTACTATGGCTACACCTTC. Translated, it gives CASSLAQDYYGYTF.

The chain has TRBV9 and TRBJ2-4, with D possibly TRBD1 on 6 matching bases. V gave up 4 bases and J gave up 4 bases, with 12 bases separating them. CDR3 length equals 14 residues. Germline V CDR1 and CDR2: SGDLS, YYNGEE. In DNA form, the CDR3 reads TGTGCCAGCAGCTCCACAGGGCAGAAAAACATTCAGTACTTC. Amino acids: CASSSTGQKNIQYF.

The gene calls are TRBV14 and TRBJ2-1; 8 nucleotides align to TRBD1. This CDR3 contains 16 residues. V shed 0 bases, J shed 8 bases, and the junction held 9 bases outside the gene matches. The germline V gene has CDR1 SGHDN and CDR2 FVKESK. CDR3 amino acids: CASSQDQQGAWDEQFF. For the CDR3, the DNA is TGTGCCAGCAGCCAAGATCAGCAGGGGGCTTGGGATGAGCAGTTCTTC. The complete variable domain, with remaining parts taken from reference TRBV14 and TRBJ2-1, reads EAGVTQFPSHSVIEKGQTVTLRCDPISGHDNLYWYRRVMGKEIKFLLHFVKESKQDESGMPNNRFLAERTGGTYSTLKVQPAELEDSGVYFCASSQDQQGAWDEQFFGPGTRLTVL.

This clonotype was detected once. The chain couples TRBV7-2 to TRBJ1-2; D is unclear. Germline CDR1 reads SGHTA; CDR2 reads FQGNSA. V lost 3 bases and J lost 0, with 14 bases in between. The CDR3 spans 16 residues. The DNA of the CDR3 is TGTGCCAGCAGCTTTCAGTCCCTTCTGGCTAACTATGGCTACACCTTC. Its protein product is CASSFQSLLANYGYTF.

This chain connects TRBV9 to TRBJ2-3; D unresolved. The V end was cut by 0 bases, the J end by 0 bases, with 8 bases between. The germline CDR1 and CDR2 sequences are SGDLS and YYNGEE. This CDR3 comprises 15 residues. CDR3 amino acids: CASSVVTTSTDTQYF. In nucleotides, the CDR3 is TGTGCCAGCAGCGTAGTGACAACTAGCACAGATACGCAGTATTTT.

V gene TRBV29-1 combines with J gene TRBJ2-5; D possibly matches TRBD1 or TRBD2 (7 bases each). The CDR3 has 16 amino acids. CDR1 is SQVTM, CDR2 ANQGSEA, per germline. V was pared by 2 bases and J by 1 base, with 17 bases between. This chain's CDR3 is CSVETTAGGAQETQYF. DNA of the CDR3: TGCAGCGTTGAAACGACGGCAGGGGGGGCCCAAGAGACCCAGTACTTC.

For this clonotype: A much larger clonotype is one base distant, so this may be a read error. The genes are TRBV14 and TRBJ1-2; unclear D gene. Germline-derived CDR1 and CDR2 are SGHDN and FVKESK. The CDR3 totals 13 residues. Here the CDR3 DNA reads TGTGCCATCAGCCAAGATTACAGCTATGGCTACACCTTC. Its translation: CAISQDYSYGYTF.

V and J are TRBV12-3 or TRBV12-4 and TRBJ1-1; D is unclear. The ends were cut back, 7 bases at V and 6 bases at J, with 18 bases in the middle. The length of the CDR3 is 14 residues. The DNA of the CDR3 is TGTGCCAGCATACAACGGTCCGGAGGCGCTGAAGCTTTCTTT. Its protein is CASIQRSGGAEAFF.

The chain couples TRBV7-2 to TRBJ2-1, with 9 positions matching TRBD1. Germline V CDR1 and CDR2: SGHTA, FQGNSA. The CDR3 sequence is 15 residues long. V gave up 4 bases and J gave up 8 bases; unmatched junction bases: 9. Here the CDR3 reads CASSSGQGTGYEQFF. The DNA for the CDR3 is TGTGCCAGCAGCTCAGGACAGGGGACCGGATATGAGCAGTTCTTC.

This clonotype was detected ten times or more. This CDR3 is CASSLIAGANVLTF. CDR3 nucleotides: TGTGCCAGCAGTTTAATAGCTGGGGCCAACGTCCTGACTTTC. J is TRBJ2-6 and V is TRBV27; D uncertain. Germline CDR1 is MNHEY and CDR2 is SMNVEV (reference sequence). The CDR3 has 14 residues. Trimming took off 2 bases at V and 2 bases at J, with 4 bases between the two ends.

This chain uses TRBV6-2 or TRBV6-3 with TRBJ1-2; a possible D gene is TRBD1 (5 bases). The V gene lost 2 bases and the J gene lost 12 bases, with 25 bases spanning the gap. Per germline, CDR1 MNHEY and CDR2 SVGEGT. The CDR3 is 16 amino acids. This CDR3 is CASSYGAGGRVKENTF. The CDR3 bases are TGTGCCAGCAGTTACGGGGCTGGAGGAAGGGTGAAGGAGAACACCTTC.

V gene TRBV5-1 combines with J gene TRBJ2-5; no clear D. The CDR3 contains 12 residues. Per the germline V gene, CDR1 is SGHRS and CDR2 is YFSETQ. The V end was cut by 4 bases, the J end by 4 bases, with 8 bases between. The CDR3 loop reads CASSRPAETQYF. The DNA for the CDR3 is TGCGCCAGCAGCCGACCCGCAGAGACCCAGTACTTC.

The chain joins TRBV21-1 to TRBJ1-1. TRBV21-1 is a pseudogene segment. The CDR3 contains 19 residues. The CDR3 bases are TGTGCCAGCAGCAAAGCGCTATGGCAGCCGTACGCGAAGAACACTGAAGCTTTCTTT. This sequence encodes CASSKALWQPYAKNTEAFF.

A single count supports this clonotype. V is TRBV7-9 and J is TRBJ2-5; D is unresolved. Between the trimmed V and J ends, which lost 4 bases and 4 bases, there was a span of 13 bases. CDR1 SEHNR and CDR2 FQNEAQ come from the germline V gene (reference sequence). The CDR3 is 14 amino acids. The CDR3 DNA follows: TGTGCCAGCAGCTACAGCAATCCAGCAGAGACCCAGTACTTC. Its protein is CASSYSNPAETQYF.

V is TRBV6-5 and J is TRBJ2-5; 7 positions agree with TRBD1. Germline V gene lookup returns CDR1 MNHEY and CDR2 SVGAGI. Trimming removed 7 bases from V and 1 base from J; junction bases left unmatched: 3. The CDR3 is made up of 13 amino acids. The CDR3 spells CASTHRGQETQYF. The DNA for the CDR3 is TGTGCCAGCACCCACAGGGGCCAAGAGACCCAGTACTTC.

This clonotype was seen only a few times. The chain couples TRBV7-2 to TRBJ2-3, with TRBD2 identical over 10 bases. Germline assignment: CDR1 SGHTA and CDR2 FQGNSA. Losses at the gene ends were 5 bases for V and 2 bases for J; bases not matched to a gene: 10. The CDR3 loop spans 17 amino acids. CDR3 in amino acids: CASSPKSGGGYTDTQYF. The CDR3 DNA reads TGTGCCAGCAGCCCAAAAAGCGGGGGGGGATACACAGATACGCAGTATTTT.

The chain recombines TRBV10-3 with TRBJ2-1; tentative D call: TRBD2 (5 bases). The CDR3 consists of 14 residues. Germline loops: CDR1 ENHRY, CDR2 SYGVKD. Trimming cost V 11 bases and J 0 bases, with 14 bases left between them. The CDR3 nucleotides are TGTGCCCCGCCTCGGAGGAGCTCCTACAATGAGCAGTTCTTC. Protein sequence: CAPPRRSSYNEQFF.

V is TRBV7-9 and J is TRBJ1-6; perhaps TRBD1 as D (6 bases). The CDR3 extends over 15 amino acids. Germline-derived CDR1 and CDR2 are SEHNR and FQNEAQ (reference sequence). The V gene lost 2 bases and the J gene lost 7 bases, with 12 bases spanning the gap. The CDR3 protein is CASSLRGAWNSPLHF. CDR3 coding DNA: TGTGCCAGCAGCTTAAGGGGGGCCTGGAATTCACCCCTCCACTTT.

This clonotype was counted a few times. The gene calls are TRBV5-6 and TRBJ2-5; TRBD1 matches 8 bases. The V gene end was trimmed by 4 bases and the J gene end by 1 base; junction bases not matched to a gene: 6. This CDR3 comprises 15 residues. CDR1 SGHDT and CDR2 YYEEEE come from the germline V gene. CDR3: CASSIRGTGQETQYF. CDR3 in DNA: TGTGCCAGCAGCATCCGTGGGACAGGCCAAGAGACCCAGTACTTC. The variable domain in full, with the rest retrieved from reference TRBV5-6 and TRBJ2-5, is DAGVTQSPTHLIKTRGQQVTLRCSPKSGHDTVSWYQQALGQGPQFIFQYYEEEERQRGNFPDRFSGHQFPNYSSELNVNALLLGDSALYLCASSIRGTGQETQYFGPGTRLLVL.

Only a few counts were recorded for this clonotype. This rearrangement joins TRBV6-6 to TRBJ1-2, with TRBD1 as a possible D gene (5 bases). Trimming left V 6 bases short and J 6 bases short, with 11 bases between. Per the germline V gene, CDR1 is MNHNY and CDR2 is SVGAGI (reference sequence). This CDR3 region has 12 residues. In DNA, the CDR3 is TGTGCCAGCAGCGCCAGGGTGGATGGCTACACCTTC. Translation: CASSARVDGYTF.

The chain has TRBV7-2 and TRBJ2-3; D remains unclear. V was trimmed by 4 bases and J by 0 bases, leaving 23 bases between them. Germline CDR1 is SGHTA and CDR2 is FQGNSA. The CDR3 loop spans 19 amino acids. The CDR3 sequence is CASSSRPQGRRRSTDTQYF. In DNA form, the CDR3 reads TGTGCCAGCAGCTCACGACCCCAAGGACGCAGGCGGAGCACAGATACGCAGTATTTT. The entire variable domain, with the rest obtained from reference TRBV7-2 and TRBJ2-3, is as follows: GAGVSQSPSNKVTEKGKDVELRCDPISGHTALYWYRQSLGQGLEFLIYFQGNSAPDKSGLPSDRFSAERTGGSVSTLTIQRTQQEDSAVYLCASSSRPQGRRRSTDTQYFGPGTRLTVL.

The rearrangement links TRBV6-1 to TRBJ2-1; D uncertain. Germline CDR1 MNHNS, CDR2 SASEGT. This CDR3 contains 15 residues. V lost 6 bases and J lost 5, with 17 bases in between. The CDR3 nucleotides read TGTGCCAGCAGAGTTACTGTCAGATCCGACAATGAGCAGTTCTTC. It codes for CASRVTVRSDNEQFF.

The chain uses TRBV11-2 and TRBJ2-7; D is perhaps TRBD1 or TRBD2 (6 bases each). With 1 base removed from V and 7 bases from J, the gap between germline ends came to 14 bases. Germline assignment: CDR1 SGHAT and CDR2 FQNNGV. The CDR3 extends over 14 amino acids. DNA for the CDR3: TGTGCCAGCAGCTTAGTCGGGGGCCGAGGTGAGCAGTACTTC. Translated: CASSLVGGRGEQYF.

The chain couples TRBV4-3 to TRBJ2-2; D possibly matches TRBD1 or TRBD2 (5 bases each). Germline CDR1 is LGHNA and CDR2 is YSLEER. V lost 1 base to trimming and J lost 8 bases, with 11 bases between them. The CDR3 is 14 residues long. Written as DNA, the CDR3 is TGCGCCAGCAGCCAAGGGGACCGATCGGGGGAGCTGTTTTTT. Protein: CASSQGDRSGELFF.

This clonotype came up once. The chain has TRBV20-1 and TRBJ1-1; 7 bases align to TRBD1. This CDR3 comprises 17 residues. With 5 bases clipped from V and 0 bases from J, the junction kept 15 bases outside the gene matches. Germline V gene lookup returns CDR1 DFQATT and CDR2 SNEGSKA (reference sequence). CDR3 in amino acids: CSALDRDSWQMNTEAFF. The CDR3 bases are TGCAGTGCTTTAGACAGGGACTCGTGGCAAATGAACACTGAAGCTTTCTTT.

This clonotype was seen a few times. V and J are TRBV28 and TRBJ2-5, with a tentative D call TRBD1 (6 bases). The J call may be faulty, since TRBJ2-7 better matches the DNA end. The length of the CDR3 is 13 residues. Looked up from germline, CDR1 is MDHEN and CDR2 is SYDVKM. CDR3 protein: CASTGTYAYEQYF. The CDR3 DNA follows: TGTGCCAGCACTGGGACATACGCCTACGAGCAGTACTTC.